This T cell receptor (beta chain) was profiled in a study of beta chain features in type 1 diabetes. Investigators reverse transcribed all isolated RNA, so they sequenced expressed TCRB transcripts. Each sample of naive, central memory or regulatory T cells had, on average, roughly 3.4 million reads. Sequencing used immunoSEQ multiplex PCR; TCRdb keeps in-frame clones, though not all of them. Here the sample spans 250,000 to 400,000 clones, about 15% being singletons. Comments on this clone: A read error may produce the germline difference seen at one junction end.

Germline values: CDR1 SGHNT, CDR2 YYREEE (reference sequence). The CDR3 runs 14 residues. The rearrangement links TRBV5-4 to TRBJ2-5; D is unclear. Input material: central memory CD4+ T cells from blood. This TCR was recovered from a man aged 25-40 years in good health. The CDR3 reads CAGSKPGLQETQYF. Written as DNA, the CDR3 is TGTGCCGGCAGCAAACCCGGGTTACAAGAGACCCAGTACTTC.